This section outlines one TCR beta chain sequence together with its context. The target antigen is unknown. The PCR used 52 TRBV and 13 TRBJ primers. Method: immunoSEQ multiplex PCR; TCRdb's copy keeps in-frame clones and lacks some. This sample has roughly 32,000 clones, with roughly 90% found just once. Germline loops: CDR1 SEHNR, CDR2 FQNEAQ (reference sequence). The V end lost 1 base, the J end lost 5 bases, and 11 bases lay between the germline ends. The length of the CDR3 is 15 residues. Patients aged 2 to 39 years had fewer naive and more memory CD4+ and CD8+ T cells. CD4+ T cells were divided by sorting: CD25-high CD127-low Tregs, CD25-low CD127-high conventional cells. These data belong to a study of regulatory T cells. Study-level results: Hydrophobic residues at CDR3 positions 6 and 7 were enriched in conventional CD4+ T cells of CD3G-deficient patients. Patient repertoires had restricted TRB V-J pairs and skewed V and J usage, most in Tregs.

The genes are TRBV7-9 and TRBJ2-2, with D hard to call. The TCR originated in a person under 35 with CD3G deficiency. Source material: conventional CD4+ T cells sorted from blood. The CDR3 nucleotides are TGTGCCAGCAGCTTAGGGGAACCTGGGACCGGGGAGCTGTTTTTT. Translated, it gives CASSLGEPGTGELFF.